Listed here are 20 T cell receptor beta chains from one sample, sequenced in a study of cytomegalovirus exposure and HLA in healthy donors. 60 Vbeta and 13 Jbeta primers were used in PCR. The assay was immunoSEQ multiplex PCR, and TCRdb's table has in-frame clones only and misses some. This table holds 100,000 to 120,000 clones, approximately 80% found once. The sequenced material came from PBMCs. These receptors were collected from a young man in good health and CMV-seronegative.

The chain employs TRBV10-2 and TRBJ2-7; D possibly corresponds to TRBD2 (6 bases). This CDR3 has 14 amino acids. Germline V gene lookup returns CDR1 WSHSY and CDR2 SAAADI. Trimming removed 5 bases at V and 2 bases at J, with 13 bases between. CDR3 amino acids: CASSPSSGAYEQYF. CDR3 nucleotides: TGCGCCAGCAGTCCCTCTTCGGGAGCCTACGAGCAGTACTTC.

V and J are TRBV6-6 and TRBJ2-3, with 9 bases that match TRBD2. Germline values: CDR1 MNHNY, CDR2 SVGAGI (reference sequence). Trimming cost V 10 bases and J 3 bases; bases outside gene matches: 8. The CDR3 is 14 amino acids. The CDR3 here is CATDTSGYTDTQYF. The CDR3 DNA sequence: TGTGCCACCGATACTAGCGGGTATACAGATACGCAGTATTTT.

This clone was observed a handful of times. The rearrangement joins TRBV19 to TRBJ2-5; D possibly corresponds to TRBD2 (6 bases). The germline V gene encodes CDR1 LNHDA and CDR2 SQIVND (reference sequence). The V gene lost 11 bases and the J gene lost 4 bases, with 20 bases spanning the gap. The CDR3 has 14 residues. The CDR3 coding sequence is TGTGCCTCCCGACCGGGGGTTAAGCGAGAGACCCAGTACTTC. Its protein is CASRPGVKRETQYF.

The V and J genes are TRBV12-5 and TRBJ1-1; TRBD1 might be the D (5 bases). The CDR3 contains 12 residues. Germline V lookup: CDR1 LGHNT, CDR2 FRNRAP. The ends were cut back, 8 bases at V and 1 base at J, with 8 bases in the middle. The CDR3 region is CASSDRNTEAFF. The CDR3 DNA reads as TGTGCTAGTAGTGACAGGAACACTGAAGCTTTCTTT.

The chain uses TRBV27 and TRBJ2-6; no reliable D call. V was pared by 5 bases and J by 2 bases, with 10 bases between. CDR1 and CDR2 (germline): MNHEY, SMNVEV (reference sequence). There are 15 residues in the CDR3. The CDR3 region is CASSKDTPGANVLTF. The CDR3 nucleotides read TGTGCCAGCAGTAAAGACACTCCTGGGGCCAACGTCCTGACTTTC.

The chain carries TRBV9 and TRBJ1-2; no firm D call. V shed 0 bases and J shed 3 bases, with 9 bases lying between them. Germline CDR1 SGDLS, CDR2 YYNGEE. CDR3 length equals 14 residues. Written as DNA, the CDR3 is TGTGCCAGCAGCGTAGTCGGGGAGGACTATGGCTACACCTTC. This gives the protein CASSVVGEDYGYTF.

J is TRBJ2-3 and V is TRBV19; 7 positions match TRBD2. Trimming cost V 3 bases and J 2 bases; bases outside gene matches: 2. Germline-derived CDR1 and CDR2 are LNHDA and SQIVND (reference sequence). The CDR3 runs 14 residues. The CDR3 DNA reads as TGTGCCAGTAGTATCGGGGGGATCACAGATACGCAGTATTTT. Protein product: CASSIGGITDTQYF.

This chain connects TRBV29-1 to TRBJ2-3, with no clear D. The CDR3 is 12 residues long. Trimming pared 0 bases from V and 10 bases from J, leaving 11 bases between. Germline V lookup: CDR1 SQVTM, CDR2 ANQGSEA. CDR3 in amino acids: CSVEDAEASQYF. The CDR3 DNA reads as TGCAGCGTTGAAGATGCAGAGGCCTCGCAGTATTTT.

This clone was picked up one time. V usage is TRBV10-2 and J usage is TRBJ2-1, with 11 bases identical to TRBD2. V dropped 0 bases and J dropped 4; count of bases not matched to a gene: 2. This CDR3 has 16 amino acids. From germline, CDR1 is WSHSY and CDR2 SAAADI. The CDR3 here is CASSESGLAVYNEQFF. In DNA form, the CDR3 reads TGCGCCAGCAGTGAGTCGGGACTAGCGGTTTACAATGAGCAGTTCTTC.

V usage is TRBV5-1 and J usage is TRBJ1-2; 10 positions agree with TRBD1. CDR1 and CDR2 (germline): SGHRS, YFSETQ. The CDR3 contains 14 residues. After removal of 6 bases from V and 7 bases from J, the junction contained 9 bases not matched to a gene. The CDR3: CASTPGTGDFGYTF. CDR3 bases: TGCGCCAGCACCCCCGGGACAGGGGACTTTGGCTACACCTTC.

This chain uses TRBV7-6 with TRBJ1-6, with 7 bases identical to TRBD1. Germline loops: CDR1 SGHVS, CDR2 FNYEAQ. The CDR3 covers 15 residues. J was trimmed by 7 bases and V by 1 base; bases with no gene match: 4. The CDR3 here is CASSLGRQGNSPLHF. CDR3 coding DNA: TGTGCCAGCAGCTTAGGTAGACAGGGCAATTCACCCCTCCACTTT.

The rearrangement uses TRBV12-2 and TRBJ1-1; whether TRBD1, the table's D call, matches the DNA was not checked. TRBV12-2 is assigned pseudogene status. The CDR3 totals 16 residues. The CDR3 reads CASRLGPGTTDTEAFF. CDR3 in DNA: TGTGCAAGTCGCTTAGGCCCCGGGACAACGGATACTGAAGCTTTCTTT.

This clone was counted once. The rearrangement uses TRBV9 and TRBJ2-3; 8 nucleotides line up with TRBD1. V gave up 4 bases and J gave up 2 bases; unmatched junction bases: 3. Germline CDR1 SGDLS, CDR2 YYNGEE. The CDR3 sequence is 14 residues long. The CDR3 here is CASSFQGATDTQYF. The CDR3 DNA is TGTGCCAGCAGCTTCCAGGGGGCCACAGATACGCAGTATTTT.

This sequence joins TRBV5-6 and TRBJ2-2, with D perhaps TRBD2 (6 bases). The CDR3 is 15 amino acids. With 3 bases removed from V and 0 bases from J, the gap between germline ends came to 9 bases. CDR1 is SGHDT, CDR2 YYEEEE, per germline. CDR3 sequence reads: CASSWTTANTGELFF. The CDR3 bases are TGTGCCAGCAGCTGGACTACAGCGAACACCGGGGAGCTGTTTTTT.

CDR3: CATTGGKDYGYTF. The DNA of the CDR3 is TGTGCCACTACAGGGGGCAAAGACTATGGCTACACCTTC. This rearrangement joins TRBV27 to TRBJ1-2; 9 nucleotides match TRBD1. CDR1 and CDR2 (germline): MNHEY, SMNVEV (reference sequence). This CDR3 has 13 residues. After removal of 10 bases from V and 3 bases from J, the junction contained 6 bases not matched to a gene.

The chain combines TRBV28 with TRBJ2-7; the match to TRBD1 covers 9 bases. In germline, CDR1 is MDHEN, CDR2 SYDVKM. This CDR3 has 17 residues. The junction had 12 bases not matched to a gene; V was cut back by 1 base and J by 5 bases. CDR3 sequence: CASSLSPGTGLDDEQYF. The CDR3 DNA sequence: TGTGCCAGCAGTTTATCTCCTGGGACAGGGCTTGACGACGAGCAGTACTTC.

This rearrangement joins TRBV19 to TRBJ2-1; D might be TRBD1 (6 bases). Deletions cut 5 bases from V and 9 bases from J, with 26 bases between. Germline CDR1 reads LNHDA; CDR2 reads SQIVND (reference sequence). The CDR3 runs 17 residues. The DNA of the CDR3 is TGTGCCAGTAGTTCGATACTGACAGGACACCCATCGCCTGAGCAGTTCTTC. This codes for CASSSILTGHPSPEQFF.

This clone was detected only once. This chain uses TRBV18 with TRBJ2-7; D call uncertain. The CDR3 sequence is 14 residues long. Per the germline V gene, CDR1 is KGHSH and CDR2 is LQKENI. The V gene lost 4 bases and the J gene lost 3 bases, with 13 bases spanning the gap. In DNA, the CDR3 is TGTGCCAGCTCACTTACAACGAGCGTCTACGAGCAGTACTTC. Its protein is CASSLTTSVYEQYF.

The chain combines TRBV7-2 with TRBJ1-2, with a weak D call TRBD1 (6 bases). This CDR3 has 15 residues. V lost 6 bases to trimming and J lost 0 bases, with 14 bases between them. Germline CDR1 SGHTA, CDR2 FQGNSA. The CDR3 DNA sequence: TGTGCCAGCAGAGACGGACAGAAAACTAACTATGGCTACACCTTC. Its translation is CASRDGQKTNYGYTF.

J is TRBJ2-2 and V is TRBV9; perhaps TRBD2 as D (5 bases). Germline V CDR1 and CDR2: SGDLS, YYNGEE. Trimming removed 4 bases at V and 4 bases at J, with 14 bases between. The CDR3 has 15 amino acids. The CDR3 spells CASSRNGIVTGELFF. In DNA form, the CDR3 reads TGTGCCAGCAGCAGGAACGGGATTGTCACCGGGGAGCTGTTTTTT. Full variable domain (remainder filled in from reference TRBV9 and TRBJ2-2): DSGVTQTPKHLITATGQRVTLRCSPRSGDLSVYWYQQSLDQGLQFLIQYYNGEERAKGNILERFSAQQFPDLHSELNLSSLELGDSALYFCASSRNGIVTGELFFGEGSRLTVL.